This is a list of T cell receptor beta chains from one sample in a study of monozygotic twins with inflammatory bowel disease. TCRdb reprocessed the 5' RACE reads, keeping one entry per CDR3 protein, no DNA. This table lists a few hundred thousand distinct CDR3 sequences. The sequencing input was blood. The receptors were sampled from a human donor with ulcerative colitis or Crohn's disease, or a healthy co-twin of an affected twin (not recorded which). Each CDR3 is given with its conserved first and last residue.

V: TRBV4-3
J: TRBJ1-1
CDR3: CASSQDRSRGAVKNTEAFF

V: TRBV12-3/TRBV12-4
J: TRBJ2-7
CDR3: CASSSLGGGNEQYF

V: TRBV11-2
J: TRBJ2-1
CDR3: CASSLGGTASEQFF

V: TRBV18
J: TRBJ1-1
CDR3: CASSQTEGASEAFF

V: TRBV12-3/TRBV12-4
J: TRBJ2-5
CDR3: CASSLSRGRAETQYF

V: TRBV20-1
J: TRBJ1-3
CDR3: CSAETGSGNTIYF

V: TRBV5-1
J: TRBJ2-3
CDR3: CASRSPVDTQYF

V: TRBV3-1
J: TRBJ2-3
CDR3: CASSQWGFGLDTQYF

V: TRBV12-3/TRBV12-4
J: TRBJ2-7
CDR3: CASSSTGAPSVYEQYF

V: TRBV7-2
J: TRBJ1-1
CDR3: CASSLGGTGGTEAFF

V: TRBV20-1
J: TRBJ2-7
CDR3: CSALRSYEQYF

V: TRBV29-1
J: TRBJ1-1
CDR3: CSARTDYMNTEAFF

V: TRBV4-3
J: TRBJ2-3
CDR3: CASSQGTGADTQYF

V: TRBV6-1
J: TRBJ2-3
CDR3: CASREAGVDTQYF

V: TRBV29-1
J: TRBJ2-1
CDR3: CSSGQSYNEQFF

V: TRBV12-3/TRBV12-4
J: TRBJ2-1
CDR3: CASSLRQDRVF

V: TRBV27
J: TRBJ2-1
CDR3: CASSSRPPTSGIYNEQFF

V: TRBV20-1
J: TRBJ2-7
CDR3: CSARDPIRVTNYEQYF

V: TRBV19
J: TRBJ1-5
CDR3: CASSIRGQGAIDNQPQHF

V: TRBV30
J: TRBJ2-2
CDR3: CAWTQGIGELFF

V: TRBV20-1
J: TRBJ1-3
CDR3: CSARGTGSNPGNTIYF

V: TRBV27
J: TRBJ2-1
CDR3: CASSLYRGIDPTRYNEQFF

V: TRBV11-2
J: TRBJ2-1
CDR3: CASSSKGGGPMGSNEQFF

V: TRBV29-1
J: TRBJ2-5
CDR3: CSVVHQQETQYF

V: TRBV5-1
J: TRBJ2-7
CDR3: CASSQLAGESSYEQYF

V: TRBV4-3
J: TRBJ2-1
CDR3: CASSQTGAGLSYNEQFF

V: TRBV7-3
J: TRBJ2-2
CDR3: CASSLIESGELFF

V: TRBV3-1
J: TRBJ2-1
CDR3: CASSQWDGSPGFF

V: TRBV9
J: TRBJ2-5
CDR3: CASSVAYGEMRETQYF

V: TRBV15
J: TRBJ2-2
CDR3: CATSGRQDVGELFF

V: TRBV12-3/TRBV12-4
J: TRBJ2-1
CDR3: CASSIYSGGNRYNEQFF

V: TRBV24-1
J: TRBJ2-3
CDR3: CATSVNRGDSTDTQYF

V: TRBV5-1
J: TRBJ2-7
CDR3: CASSLTSGRAHEQYF

V: TRBV19
J: TRBJ2-3
CDR3: CASSFRTSADTQYF

V: TRBV7-9
J: TRBJ2-5
CDR3: CASSSGTGRFETQYF

V: TRBV28
J: TRBJ1-2
CDR3: CASSPQQEMGGYTF

V: TRBV4-3
J: TRBJ2-1
CDR3: CASSPLAGGPDEQFF

V: TRBV5-6
J: TRBJ2-7
CDR3: CASSLMRAAYEQYF

V: TRBV10-3
J: TRBJ2-7
CDR3: CACGGTNEQYF

V: TRBV6-6
J: TRBJ2-5
CDR3: CASTGGPGTQYF

V: TRBV29-1
J: TRBJ2-3
CDR3: CSVGDNTDTQYF